This T cell receptor (beta chain) originates from a study of T cell changes during pregnancy in multiple sclerosis. This CDR3 is built from 14 residues. From germline, CDR1 is SGHAT and CDR2 FQNNGV. The V gene end was trimmed by 5 bases and the J gene end by 4 bases; junction bases not matched to a gene: 7. Profiled with immunoSEQ multiplex PCR; TCRdb holds only in-frame clones, not every one. The sample gives about 80,000 clones, around 92% of which show up once; 1.4% is in the top ten. The material was peripheral blood, obtained before pregnancy. The TCR originated in a female donor with multiple sclerosis, enrolled in a pregnancy study. V gene TRBV11-2 combines with J gene TRBJ1-1; 7 positions match TRBD1. The CDR3 loop is CASSPPRGFTEAFF. As DNA, the CDR3 is TGTGCCAGCAGCCCACCCAGGGGGTTCACTGAAGCTTTCTTT. The variable domain in full, with the rest retrieved from reference TRBV11-2 and TRBJ1-1, is EAGVAQSPRYKIIEKRQSVAFWCNPISGHATLYWYQQILGQGPKLLIQFQNNGVVDDSQLPKDRFSAERLKGVDSTLKIQPAKLEDSAVYLCASSPPRGFTEAFFGQGTRLTVV.